This T cell receptor (beta chain) derives from a study of T cell changes during pregnancy in multiple sclerosis. TCRdb's copy holds only in-frame clones and misses some; the assay was immunoSEQ multiplex PCR. The table lists approximately 20,000 clones, approximately 89% of them singletons. The germline V and J ends were trimmed by 6 bases and 0 bases, with 12 bases remaining between them. CDR1 and CDR2 from the germline V gene are SGDLS and YYNGEE. The CDR3 loop spans 14 amino acids. This clonotype originated in a female donor with multiple sclerosis, enrolled in a pregnancy study. Source: CD4+ T cells from peripheral blood mononuclear cells, taken in the third trimester of pregnancy. This chain links TRBV9 with TRBJ1-1; possibly TRBD1 for D (6 bases). The CDR3 loop reads CASNPGHMNTEAFF. For the CDR3, the DNA is TGTGCCAGCAACCCGGGACACATGAACACTGAAGCTTTCTTT.